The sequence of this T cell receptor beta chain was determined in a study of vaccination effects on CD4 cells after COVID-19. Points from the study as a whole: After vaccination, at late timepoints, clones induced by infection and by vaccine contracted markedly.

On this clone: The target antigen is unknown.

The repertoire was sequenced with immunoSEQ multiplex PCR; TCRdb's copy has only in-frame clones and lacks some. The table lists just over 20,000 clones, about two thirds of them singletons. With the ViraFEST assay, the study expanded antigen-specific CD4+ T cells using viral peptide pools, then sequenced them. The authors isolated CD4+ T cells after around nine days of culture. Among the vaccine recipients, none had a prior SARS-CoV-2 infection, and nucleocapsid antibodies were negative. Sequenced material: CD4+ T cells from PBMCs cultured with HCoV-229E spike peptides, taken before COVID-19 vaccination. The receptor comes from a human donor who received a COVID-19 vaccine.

The chain's CDR3 is CASSRTSGVHNEQFF. CDR3 coding DNA: TGTGCCAGCTCACGGACTAGCGGGGTACACAATGAGCAGTTCTTC. The chain has TRBV18 and TRBJ2-1; 12 bases align to TRBD2. The CDR3 is 15 residues long. V gave up 4 bases and J gave up 5 bases; unmatched junction bases: 3. The V gene's germline CDR1 is KGHSH and CDR2 LQKENI. Full variable domain (outside the CDR3, taken from reference TRBV18 and TRBJ2-1): NAGVMQNPRHLVRRRGQEARLRCSPMKGHSHVYWYRQLPEEGLKFMVYLQKENIIDESGMPKERFSAEFPKEGPSILRIQQVVRGDSAAYFCASSRTSGVHNEQFFGPGTRLTVL.